These T cell receptor beta chains were read from a single sample in a study of cytomegalovirus exposure and HLA in healthy donors. Sequencing used immunoSEQ multiplex PCR; TCRdb keeps in-frame clones, though not all of them. The sample has 150,000 to 200,000 clones, around 78% seen once. Sequenced sample: PBMCs. The receptor set was obtained from a woman between 50 and 59 years old in good health and CMV-seropositive. The CDR3 runs from the conserved cysteine through the conserved F or W. Fields, in order: V gene, D gene, J gene, CDR3 protein. D genes are given only for firm matches.

V: TRBV6-1
D: TRBD1
J: TRBJ1-2
CDR3: CASSEAKGTGIYGYTF

V: TRBV7-3
D: TRBD1
J: TRBJ1-4
CDR3: CASSSTGTGDEKLFF

V: TRBV7-2
D: TRBD2
J: TRBJ2-7
CDR3: CASSKGTSGLSYEQYF

V: TRBV7-9
D: NA
J: TRBJ1-1
CDR3: CSSSSTEAFF

V: TRBV5-6
D: NA
J: TRBJ1-2
CDR3: CASSPRGDYGYTF

V: TRBV15
D: TRBD1
J: TRBJ2-7
CDR3: CATSPDRALYEQYF

V: TRBV6-1
D: TRBD1
J: TRBJ1-3
CDR3: CASSERTGGSGNTIYF

V: TRBV9
D: NA
J: TRBJ2-7
CDR3: CASSVRPSYEQYF

V: TRBV5-1
D: NA
J: TRBJ2-5
CDR3: CASSGQPLETQYF

V: TRBV2
D: TRBD1
J: TRBJ1-3
CDR3: CASTWGGTGGNTIYF

V: TRBV10-1
D: NA
J: TRBJ2-2
CDR3: CASSDPGTGELFF

V: TRBV6-1
D: NA
J: TRBJ2-1
CDR3: CASRGLDSYNEQFF

V: TRBV7-9
D: TRBD1
J: NA
CDR3: CASSSDHWDRDSYEQYF

V: TRBV10-2
D: TRBD2
J: TRBJ2-1
CDR3: CASSVSGGAGNEQFF

V: TRBV6-1
D: NA
J: TRBJ1-4
CDR3: CASSLVAGVSEKLFF

V: TRBV14
D: NA
J: TRBJ1-3
CDR3: CASSPWTGGNTIYF